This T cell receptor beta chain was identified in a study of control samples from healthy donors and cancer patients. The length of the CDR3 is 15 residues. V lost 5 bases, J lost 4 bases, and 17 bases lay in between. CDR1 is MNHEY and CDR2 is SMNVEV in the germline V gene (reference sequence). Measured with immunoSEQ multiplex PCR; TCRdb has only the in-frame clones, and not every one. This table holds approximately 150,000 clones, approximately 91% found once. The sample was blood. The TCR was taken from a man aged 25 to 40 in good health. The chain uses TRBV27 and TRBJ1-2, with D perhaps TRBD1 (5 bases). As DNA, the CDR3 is TGTGCCAGCAGTATTGGGGCTACAGGAACCTATGGCTACACCTTC. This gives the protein CASSIGATGTYGYTF.